The TCR beta chain described here comes from a study of control samples from healthy donors and cancer patients. Using immunoSEQ multiplex PCR, the repertoire was profiled, and TCRdb retains in-frame clones only, with some absent. Of about 12,000 clones detected, roughly 95% appear once; the ten largest clones hold roughly a quarter. Germline-derived CDR1 and CDR2 are SNHLY and FYNNEI. The CDR3 consists of 17 residues. J was trimmed by 3 bases and V by 2 bases; bases with no gene match: 8. Sequencing was carried out using PBMCs. This chain joins TRBV2 and TRBJ1-4, with TRBD1 matching over 8 bases. The sequence was obtained from a man between 65 and 79 years old with head and neck cancer. CDR3 sequence: CASSERAGGSSNEKLFF. In DNA, the CDR3 is TGTGCCAGCAGTGAACGGGCAGGGGGCTCGTCTAATGAAAAACTGTTTTTT.